The rows below give T cell receptor beta chains drawn from one sample of a study of lymphopenia after photon versus proton radiotherapy. Assay used: immunoSEQ multiplex PCR; TCRdb lists only in-frame clones, some missing. Counted here are tens of thousands of clones, about 86% occurring once; the ten biggest clones make up about 1.3%. The starting material was peripheral blood, obtained from a patient treated with proton-based radiotherapy. The receptor source for this set is a man in his fifties or sixties with pancreatic cancer. The CDR3 runs from the conserved cysteine through the conserved F or W. A D gene is named only where the DNA matches it firmly. Size tells how often a clone was seen (once, few, many) or the class of an expanded clone, and some rows leave it out.

J,D,V,size,CDR3,DNA
TRBJ2-7,TRBD2,TRBV5-8,-,CASSLRLAGYYEQYF,TGTGCCAGCAGCTTGCGGCTAGCGGGTTACTACGAGCAGTACTTC
TRBJ2-1,-,TRBV29-1,-,CSVEVRVLDHEQFF,TGCAGCGTTGAAGTCCGAGTTCTAGACCATGAGCAGTTCTTC
TRBJ2-4,-,TRBV27,-,CASSLRPQGTAKNIQYF,TGTGCCAGCAGTTTACGGCCTCAGGGGACGGCCAAAAACATTCAGTACTTC
TRBJ2-3,-,TRBV14,few,CASSQWTGTDTQYF,TGTGCCAGCAGCCAGTGGACAGGCACAGATACGCAGTATTTT
TRBJ2-5,-,TRBV5-6,once,CASTRRNPQETQYF,TGTGCCAGCACCCGGAGGAACCCACAAGAGACCCAGTACTTC
TRBJ2-4,-,TRBV4-2,-,CASSQGIADFGNIQYF,TGTGCCAGCAGCCAAGGGATAGCGGACTTCGGAAACATTCAGTACTTC
TRBJ1-2,-,TRBV9,-,CASSVGADNYGYTF,TGTGCCAGCAGCGTAGGTGCAGACAACTATGGCTACACCTTC
TRBJ2-7,TRBD2,TRBV7-9,-,CASSLAGSTRTSGAYEQYF,TGTGCCAGCAGCTTAGCGGGCAGTACCAGGACTAGCGGAGCCTACGAGCAGTACTTC
TRBJ1-3,-,TRBV30,-,CAWSRQVLSGNTIYF,TGTGCCTGGAGTAGACAGGTGCTCTCTGGAAACACCATATATTTT
TRBJ1-1,TRBD1,TRBV7-9,-,CASSRGGSLNTEAFF,TGTGCCAGCAGCCGAGGGGGCAGCCTGAACACTGAAGCTTTCTTT
TRBJ1-5,-,TRBV5-5,few,CASSLDGGSLWPQHF,TGTGCCAGCAGCTTGGATGGCGGCTCCCTATGGCCCCAGCATTTT